One T cell receptor (beta chain) is described in this entry. Its antigen remains unknown. Only in-frame clones appear in the TCRdb table, and some are missing; sequencing was by immunoSEQ multiplex PCR. The table includes approximately 18,000 clones, 75% to 90% detected once. Germline V lookup: CDR1 LNHDA, CDR2 SQIVND (reference sequence). V was clipped by 8 bases and J by 1 base, with 15 bases between them. CDR3 length equals 14 residues. This specimen belongs to a study of T cell clones after liver transplantation. The overall study: Liver transplant recipients had immunosuppression withdrawal attempted within 2 years. A pre-transplant mixed lymphocyte reaction with TCRbeta sequencing defined graft-donor-reactive clones followed in post-transplant blood. Study-wide points: A significant post-transplant drop in circulating graft-donor-reactive CD4 TCRbeta sequences occurred in most of the 8 subjects.

The material sequenced was CD8+ T cells from blood, taken just over 45 months after liver transplant. The TCR was taken from a human patient who received a liver transplant. Some T cells may be the graft donor's. This chain uses TRBV19 with TRBJ2-7; the D gene is possibly TRBD2 (7 bases). CDR3 coding DNA: TGTGCCAGTGGGGGGGACACGGTATCCTACGAGCAGTACTTC. This encodes CASGGDTVSYEQYF.